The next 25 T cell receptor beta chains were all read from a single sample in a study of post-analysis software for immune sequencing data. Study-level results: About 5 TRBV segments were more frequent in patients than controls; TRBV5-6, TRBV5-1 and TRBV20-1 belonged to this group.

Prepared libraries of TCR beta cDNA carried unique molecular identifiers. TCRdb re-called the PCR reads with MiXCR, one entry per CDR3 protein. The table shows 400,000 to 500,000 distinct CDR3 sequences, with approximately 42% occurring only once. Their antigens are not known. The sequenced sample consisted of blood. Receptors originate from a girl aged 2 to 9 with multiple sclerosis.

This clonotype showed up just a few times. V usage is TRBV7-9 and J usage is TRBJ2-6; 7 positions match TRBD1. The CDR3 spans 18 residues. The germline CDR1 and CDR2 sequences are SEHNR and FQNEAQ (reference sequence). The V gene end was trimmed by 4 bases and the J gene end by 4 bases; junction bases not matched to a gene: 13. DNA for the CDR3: TGTGCCAGCAGCTCAGAACCGGGACAGTCTTTCGGGGCCAACGTCCTGACTTTC. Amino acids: CASSSEPGQSFGANVLTF. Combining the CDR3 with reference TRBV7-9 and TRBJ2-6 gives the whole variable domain DTGVSQNPRHKITKRGQNVTFRCDPISEHNRLYWYRQTLGQGPEFLTYFQNEAQLEKSRLLSDRFSAERPKGSFSTLEIQRTEQGDSAMYLCASSSEPGQSFGANVLTFGAGSRLTVL.

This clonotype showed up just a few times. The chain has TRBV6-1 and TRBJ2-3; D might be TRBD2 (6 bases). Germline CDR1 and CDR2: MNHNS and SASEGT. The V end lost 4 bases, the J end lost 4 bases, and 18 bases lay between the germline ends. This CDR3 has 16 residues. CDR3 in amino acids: CASSGRLGAEADTQYF. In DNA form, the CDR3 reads TGTGCCAGCAGTGGCCGACTAGGTGCGGAGGCAGATACGCAGTATTTT.

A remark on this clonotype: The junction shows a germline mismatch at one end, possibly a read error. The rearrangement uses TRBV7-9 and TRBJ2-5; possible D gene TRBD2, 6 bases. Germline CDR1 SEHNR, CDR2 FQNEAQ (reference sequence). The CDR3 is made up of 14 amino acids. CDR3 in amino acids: CASSSGGAQEAQYF. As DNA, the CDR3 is TGTGCCAGCAGCTCGGGCGGGGCCCAAGAGGCCCAGTACTTC.

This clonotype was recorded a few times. The CDR3 loop is CAISPTPMSSYEQYF. CDR3 bases: TGTGCCATCAGCCCGACACCAATGAGCTCCTACGAGCAGTACTTC. This chain links TRBV10-3 with TRBJ2-7, with unresolved D. The CDR3 runs to 15 residues. V was pared by 6 bases and J by 0 bases, with 15 bases between. Germline CDR1 and CDR2: ENHRY and SYGVKD.

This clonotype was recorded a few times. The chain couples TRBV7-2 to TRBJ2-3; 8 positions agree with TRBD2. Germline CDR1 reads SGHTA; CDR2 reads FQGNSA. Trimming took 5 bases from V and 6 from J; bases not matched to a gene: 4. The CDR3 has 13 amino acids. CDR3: CASSAWTSDTQYF. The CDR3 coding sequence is TGTGCCAGCAGCGCCTGGACTAGCGATACGCAGTATTTT.

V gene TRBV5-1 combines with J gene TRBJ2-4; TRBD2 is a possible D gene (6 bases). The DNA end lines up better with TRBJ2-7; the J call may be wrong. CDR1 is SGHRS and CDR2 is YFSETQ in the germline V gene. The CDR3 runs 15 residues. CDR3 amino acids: CASSLTAGNFYEQYF. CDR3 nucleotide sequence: TGCGCCAGCAGCTTAACGGCGGGGAACTTCTACGAGCAGTACTTC.

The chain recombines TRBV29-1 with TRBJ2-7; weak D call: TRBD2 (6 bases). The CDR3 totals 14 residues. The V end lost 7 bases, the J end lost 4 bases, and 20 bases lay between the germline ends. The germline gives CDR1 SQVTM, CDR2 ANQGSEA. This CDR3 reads CSGMDGTGGYEQYF. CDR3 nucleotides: TGCAGCGGGATGGACGGGACTGGGGGTTACGAGCAGTACTTC.

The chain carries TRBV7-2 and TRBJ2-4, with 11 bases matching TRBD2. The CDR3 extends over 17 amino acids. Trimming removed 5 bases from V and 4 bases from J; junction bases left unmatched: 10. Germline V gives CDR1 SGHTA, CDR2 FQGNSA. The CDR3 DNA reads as TGTGCCAGCAGCAACAATCTAGCGGGGGGTGTAAAAAACATTCAGTACTTC. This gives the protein CASSNNLAGGVKNIQYF.

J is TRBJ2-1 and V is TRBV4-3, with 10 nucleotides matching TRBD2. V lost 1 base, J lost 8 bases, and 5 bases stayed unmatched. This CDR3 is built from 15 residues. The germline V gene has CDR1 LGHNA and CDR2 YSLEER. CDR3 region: CASSQVGLAGDEQFF. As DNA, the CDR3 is TGCGCCAGCAGCCAAGTAGGGCTAGCGGGAGATGAGCAGTTCTTC.

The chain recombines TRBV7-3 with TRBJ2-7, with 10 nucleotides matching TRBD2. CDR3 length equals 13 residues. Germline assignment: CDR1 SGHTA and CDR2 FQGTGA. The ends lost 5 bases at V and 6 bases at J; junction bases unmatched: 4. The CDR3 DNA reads TGTGCCAGCAGCCCTAGCGGGAGAACCGAGCAGTACTTC. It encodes CASSPSGRTEQYF. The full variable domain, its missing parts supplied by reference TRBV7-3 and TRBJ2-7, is GAGVSQTPSNKVTEKGKYVELRCDPISGHTALYWYRQSLGQGPEFLIYFQGTGAADDSGLPNDRFFAVRPEGSVSTLKIQRTERGDSAVYLCASSPSGRTEQYFGPGTRLTVT.

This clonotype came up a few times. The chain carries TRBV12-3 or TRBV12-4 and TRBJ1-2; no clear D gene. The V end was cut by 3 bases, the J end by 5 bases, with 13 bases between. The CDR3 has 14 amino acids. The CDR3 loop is CASSFPRPFYGYTF. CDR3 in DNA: TGTGCCAGCAGTTTCCCCCGACCTTTTTATGGCTACACCTTC.

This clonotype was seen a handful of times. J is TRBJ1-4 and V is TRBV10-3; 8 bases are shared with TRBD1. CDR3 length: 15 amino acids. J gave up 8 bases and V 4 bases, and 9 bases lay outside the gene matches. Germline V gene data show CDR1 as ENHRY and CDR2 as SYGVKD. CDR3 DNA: TGTGCCATCAGTGCGACAGGGGTTGGTTACGAAAAACTGTTTTTT. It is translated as CAISATGVGYEKLFF.

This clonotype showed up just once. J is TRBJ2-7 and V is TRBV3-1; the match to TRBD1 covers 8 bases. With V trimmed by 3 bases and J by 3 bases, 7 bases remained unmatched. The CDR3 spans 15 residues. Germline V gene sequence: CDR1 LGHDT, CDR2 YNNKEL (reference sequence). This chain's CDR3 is CASSQGTGSVYEQYF. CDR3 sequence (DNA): TGTGCCAGCAGCCAGGGGACAGGTTCAGTCTACGAGCAGTACTTC.

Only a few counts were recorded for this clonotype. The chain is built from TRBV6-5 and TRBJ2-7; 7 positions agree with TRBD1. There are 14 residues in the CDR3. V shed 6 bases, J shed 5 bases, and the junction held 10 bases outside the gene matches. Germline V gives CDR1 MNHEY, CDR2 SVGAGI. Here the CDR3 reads CASRHRGFGHEQYF. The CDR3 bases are TGTGCCAGCAGGCACAGGGGATTTGGTCACGAGCAGTACTTC.

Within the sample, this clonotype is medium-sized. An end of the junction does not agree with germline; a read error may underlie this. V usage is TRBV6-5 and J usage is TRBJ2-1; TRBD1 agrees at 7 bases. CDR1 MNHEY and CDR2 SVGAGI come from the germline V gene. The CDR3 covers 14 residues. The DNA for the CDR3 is TGTGCCAGCAGATACTACGGGACAGACAATGAGCAGTTCTTC. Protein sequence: CASRYYGTDNEQFF.

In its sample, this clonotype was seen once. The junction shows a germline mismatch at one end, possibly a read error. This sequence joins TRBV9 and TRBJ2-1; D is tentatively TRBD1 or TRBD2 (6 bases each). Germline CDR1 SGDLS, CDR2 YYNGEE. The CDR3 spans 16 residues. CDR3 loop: CACSVGGTPGLNEQFF. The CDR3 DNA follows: TGTGCCTGCAGCGTAGGAGGGACACCGGGCCTCAATGAGCAGTTCTTC.

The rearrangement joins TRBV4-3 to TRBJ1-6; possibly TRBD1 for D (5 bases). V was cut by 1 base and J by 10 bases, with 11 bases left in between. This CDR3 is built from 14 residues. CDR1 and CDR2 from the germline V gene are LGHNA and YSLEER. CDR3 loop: CASSQGSGSSPLHF. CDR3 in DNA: TGCGCCAGCAGCCAAGGGTCAGGGAGCTCACCCCTCCACTTT.

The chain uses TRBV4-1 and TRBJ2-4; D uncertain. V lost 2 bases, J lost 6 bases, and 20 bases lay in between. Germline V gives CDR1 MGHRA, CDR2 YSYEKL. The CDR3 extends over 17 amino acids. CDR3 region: CASSQTPVRTLRNIQYF. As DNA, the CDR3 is TGCGCCAGCAGCCAAACCCCGGTTAGAACCCTAAGAAACATTCAGTACTTC.

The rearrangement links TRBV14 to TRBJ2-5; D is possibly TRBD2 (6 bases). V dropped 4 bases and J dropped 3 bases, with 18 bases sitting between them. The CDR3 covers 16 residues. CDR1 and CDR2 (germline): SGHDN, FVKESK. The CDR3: CASSRPTGVLKETQYF. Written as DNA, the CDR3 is TGTGCCAGCAGCCGACCAACGGGAGTCCTAAAAGAGACCCAGTACTTC.

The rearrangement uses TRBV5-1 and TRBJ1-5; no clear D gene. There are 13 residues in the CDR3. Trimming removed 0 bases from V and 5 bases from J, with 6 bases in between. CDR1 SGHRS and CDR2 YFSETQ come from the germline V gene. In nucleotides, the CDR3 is TGCGCCAGCAGCTTGGCGGATGATCAGCCCCAGCATTTT. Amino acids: CASSLADDQPQHF.

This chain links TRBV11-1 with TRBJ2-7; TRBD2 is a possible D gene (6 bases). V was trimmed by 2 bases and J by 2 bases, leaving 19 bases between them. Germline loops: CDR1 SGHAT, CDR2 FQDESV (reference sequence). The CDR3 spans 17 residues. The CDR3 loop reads CASSLLRSAQRAYEQYF. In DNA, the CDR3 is TGTGCCAGCAGCTTATTGAGGTCCGCCCAGCGGGCCTACGAGCAGTACTTC.

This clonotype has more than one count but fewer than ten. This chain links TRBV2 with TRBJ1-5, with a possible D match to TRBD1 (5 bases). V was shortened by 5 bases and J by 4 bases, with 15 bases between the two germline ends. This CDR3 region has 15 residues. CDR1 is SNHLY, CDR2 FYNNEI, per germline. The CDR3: CASSREGIGNQPQHF. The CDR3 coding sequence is TGTGCCAGCAGTAGGGAGGGGATAGGGAATCAGCCCCAGCATTTT.

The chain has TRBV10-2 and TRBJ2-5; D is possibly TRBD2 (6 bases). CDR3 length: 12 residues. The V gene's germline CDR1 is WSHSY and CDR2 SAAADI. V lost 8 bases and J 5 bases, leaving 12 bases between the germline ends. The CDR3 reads CASSSGTETQYF. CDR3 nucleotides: TGCGCCAGCTCCTCCGGGACTGAGACCCAGTACTTC.

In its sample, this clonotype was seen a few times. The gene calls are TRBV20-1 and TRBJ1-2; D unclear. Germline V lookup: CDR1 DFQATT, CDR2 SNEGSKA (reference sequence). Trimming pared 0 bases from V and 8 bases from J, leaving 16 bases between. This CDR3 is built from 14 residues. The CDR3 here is CSARDPSGVGGYTF. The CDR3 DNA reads TGCAGTGCTAGAGACCCCTCTGGGGTAGGAGGCTACACCTTC.

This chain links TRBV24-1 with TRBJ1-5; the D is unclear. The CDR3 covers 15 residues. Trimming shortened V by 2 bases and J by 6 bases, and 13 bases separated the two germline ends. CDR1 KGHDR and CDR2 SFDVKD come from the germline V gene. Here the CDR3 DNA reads TGTGCCACCAGTGATTCCACACCTTTTGGTCAGCCCCAGCATTTT. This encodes CATSDSTPFGQPQHF.